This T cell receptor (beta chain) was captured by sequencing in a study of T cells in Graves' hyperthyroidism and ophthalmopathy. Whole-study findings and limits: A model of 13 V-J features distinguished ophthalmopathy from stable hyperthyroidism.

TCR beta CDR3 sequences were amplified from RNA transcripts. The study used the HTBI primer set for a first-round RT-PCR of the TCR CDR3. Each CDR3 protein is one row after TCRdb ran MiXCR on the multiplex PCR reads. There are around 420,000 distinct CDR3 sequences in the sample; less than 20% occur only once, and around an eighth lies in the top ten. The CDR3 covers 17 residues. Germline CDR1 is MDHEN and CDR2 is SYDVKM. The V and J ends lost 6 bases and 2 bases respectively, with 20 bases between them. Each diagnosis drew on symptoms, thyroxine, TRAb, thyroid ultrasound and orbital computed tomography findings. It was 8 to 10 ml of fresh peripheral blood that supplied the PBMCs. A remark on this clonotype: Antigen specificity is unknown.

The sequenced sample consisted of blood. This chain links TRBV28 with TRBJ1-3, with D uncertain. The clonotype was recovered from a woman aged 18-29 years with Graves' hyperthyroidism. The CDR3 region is CASSRVSNGGAGNTIYF. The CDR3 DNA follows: TGTGCCAGCAGCCGCGTGTCGAACGGTGGGGCTGGAAACACCATATATTTT.